These T cell receptor beta chains were read from a single sample in a study of blood T cell repertoires in COVID-19. Some clones are missing from TCRdb's copy, which holds only in-frame ones; the method was immunoSEQ multiplex PCR. The profile shows nearly 400,000 clones, around 92% of them singletons. Sample: PBMCs or T cells enriched from blood (not recorded which). Receptor source: a woman in her 30s who had recovered from COVID-19. Both conserved end residues are part of each CDR3. D genes are given only for firm matches. Some rows have no size entry. The others give once, few or many, or a class for an expanded clone.

v_call,d_call,j_call,clone_size,cdr3_aa,cdr3_nt
TRBV6-5,-,TRBJ1-2,-,CASSYDSWTVNYGYTF,TGTGCCAGCAGTTACGATTCCTGGACAGTTAACTATGGCTACACCTTC
TRBV5-4,-,TRBJ1-5,few,CASSFNRDQPQHF,TGTGCCAGCAGCTTCAATCGGGATCAGCCCCAGCATTTT
TRBV25-1,-,TRBJ1-4,-,CASSEFSEKLFF,TGTGCCAGCAGTGAATTTAGTGAAAAACTGTTTTTT
TRBV24-1,-,TRBJ2-1,-,CATSSLGGQYNEQFF,TGTGCCACCAGTAGTTTGGGGGGACAGTACAATGAGCAGTTCTTC
TRBV2,-,TRBJ1-4,-,CASSGVTNEKLFF,TGTGCCAGCAGTGGGGTGACAAATGAAAAACTGTTTTTT
TRBV18,-,TRBJ1-5,-,CASSPRSVYSNQPQHF,TGTGCCAGCTCACCACGATCAGTATATAGCAATCAGCCCCAGCATTTT
TRBV10-3,-,TRBJ1-5,-,CAIGPDQPQHF,TGTGCCATCGGGCCAGATCAGCCCCAGCATTTT
TRBV5-1,-,TRBJ1-2,-,CASSEERYGYTF,TGCGCCAGCAGCGAGGAACGCTATGGCTACACCTTC
TRBV5-1,TRBD2,TRBJ2-1,-,CASSPYGGTSYNEQFF,TGCGCCAGCAGCCCATATGGCGGGACTAGCTACAATGAGCAGTTCTTC
TRBV7-9,-,TRBJ1-1,once,CASKEVLTEAFF,TGTGCCAGCAAGGAGGTTCTCACTGAAGCTTTCTTT
TRBV4-2,TRBD1,TRBJ1-2,-,CASSAGTGGYTF,TGTGCCAGCAGCGCCGGGACAGGGGGCTACACCTTC
TRBV6-5,TRBD2,TRBJ2-1,-,CASPSGDSYNEQFF,TGTGCCAGCCCGAGCGGGGACTCCTACAATGAGCAGTTCTTC
TRBV24-1,-,TRBJ1-3,few,CANVNIAGTRSGNTIYF,TGTGCCAACGTAAACATCGCGGGGACTCGCTCTGGAAACACCATATATTTT
TRBV12-3/TRBV12-4,-,TRBJ2-5,-,CASSLLAQETQYF,TGTGCCAGCAGTTTACTAGCCCAAGAGACCCAGTACTTC
TRBV7-2,TRBD2,TRBJ2-7,-,CASSLARGGTLYEQYF,TGTGCCAGCAGCTTAGCCCGCGGGGGGACCCTATACGAGCAGTACTTC
TRBV19,TRBD2,TRBJ2-7,-,CASGGGTYEQYF,TGTGCCAGCGGGGGGGGCACCTACGAGCAGTACTTC
TRBV30,TRBD1,TRBJ1-3,-,CAWSVIGTGGNTIYF,TGTGCCTGGAGTGTAATCGGGACAGGGGGAAACACCATATATTTT
TRBV28,-,TRBJ1-5,few,CASSPGHKNQPQHF,TGTGCCAGCAGCCCGGGTCACAAGAATCAGCCCCAGCATTTT
TRBV5-1,-,TRBJ1-6,-,CASSLNLGGANSPLHF,TGCGCCAGCAGCTTAAATCTAGGCGGGGCCAATTCACCCCTCCACTTT
TRBV5-5,-,TRBJ1-6,-,CASSLKPLSAPLHF,TGTGCCAGCAGCTTGAAACCGCTAAGCGCACCCCTCCACTTT
TRBV29-1,-,TRBJ2-3,-,CSVRGVVTDTQYF,TGCAGCGTTCGCGGGGTGGTCACAGATACGCAGTATTTT
TRBV4-3,TRBD1,TRBJ1-5,-,CASSQDWSGGGQPQHF,TGCGCCAGCAGCCAAGATTGGTCAGGGGGCGGGCAGCCCCAGCATTTT
TRBV7-9,TRBD1,TRBJ1-1,-,CASIRQGGLQPTEAFF,TGTGCCAGCATCCGACAGGGGGGGCTCCAGCCCACTGAAGCTTTCTTT
TRBV7-9,-,TRBJ2-1,once,CASSLAIEGEQFF,TGTGCCAGCAGCTTAGCGATTGAGGGAGAGCAGTTCTTC
TRBV3-1/TRBV3-2,TRBD2,TRBJ2-3,-,CASSQGLAGGPVTQYF,TGTGCCAGCAGCCAAGGTCTAGCGGGAGGGCCTGTTACGCAGTATTTT
TRBV6-5,TRBD1,TRBJ2-7,-,CASSRTGNEQYF,TGTGCCAGCAGTAGGACAGGGAACGAGCAGTACTTC
TRBV29-1,TRBD2,TRBJ2-1,-,CSVLLAVGAYNEQFF,TGCAGCGTACTTCTAGCGGTTGGGGCCTACAATGAGCAGTTCTTC
TRBV30,-,TRBJ1-6,-,CAWEKGHRVGYNSPLHF,TGTGCCTGGGAAAAGGGACACCGGGTTGGCTATAATTCACCCCTCCACTTT
TRBV10-2,-,TRBJ1-1,-,CASSPGNTEAFF,TGCGCCAGCAGTCCCGGGAACACTGAAGCTTTCTTT
TRBV27,-,TRBJ2-3,once,CASRTRNTQYF,TGTGCCAGCAGGACAAGAAATACGCAGTATTTT
TRBV19,-,TRBJ2-1,-,CASSRTDGQNEQFF,TGTGCCAGTAGTAGGACAGATGGGCAAAATGAGCAGTTCTTC
TRBV6-5,TRBD2,TRBJ2-7,-,CASSYGTSGRGEQYF,TGTGCCAGCAGTTACGGGACTAGCGGGAGGGGGGAGCAGTACTTC
TRBV28,TRBD2,TRBJ2-3,-,CASSFGTSGITDTQYF,TGTGCCAGCTCTTTCGGGACTAGCGGAATCACAGATACGCAGTATTTT
TRBV11-3,-,TRBJ2-1,-,CASSSRQSSYNEQFF,TGTGCCAGCAGCTCGCGACAAAGCTCCTACAATGAGCAGTTCTTC
TRBV23-1,-,TRBJ1-1,-,CASSQKEEAFF,TGCGCCAGCAGTCAAAAGGAGGAAGCTTTCTTT
TRBV5-4,TRBD2,TRBJ2-1,once,CASTSGRANEQFF,TGTGCCAGCACCTCCGGGAGGGCGAATGAGCAGTTCTTC
TRBV5-1,-,TRBJ1-4,-,CASSAGVARGTNEKLFF,TGCGCCAGCAGTGCTGGAGTCGCCCGAGGCACTAATGAAAAACTGTTTTTT
TRBV6-5,-,TRBJ2-7,-,CASRQGRFDSEQYF,TGTGCCAGCAGACAAGGGAGGTTCGACTCCGAGCAGTACTTC
TRBV30,TRBD1,TRBJ1-5,-,CAWSDDITGDQPQHF,TGTGCCTGGAGTGACGATATTACAGGGGACCAGCCCCAGCATTTT
TRBV28,-,TRBJ2-7,-,CASSLTLRDRNYEQYF,TGTGCCAGCAGTTTAACCCTAAGAGACAGAAACTACGAGCAGTACTTC
TRBV7-8,-,TRBJ2-5,-,CASRFGGMGETQYF,TGTGCCAGCAGGTTCGGCGGGATGGGGGAGACCCAGTACTTC
TRBV19,-,TRBJ1-5,-,CASSIVRVVGNQPQHF,TGTGCCAGTAGTATAGTTCGGGTCGTCGGCAATCAGCCCCAGCATTTT
TRBV9,-,TRBJ1-6,-,CASSGDPGQWRPLHF,TGTGCCAGCAGTGGGGATCCGGGACAATGGAGACCCCTCCACTTT
TRBV4-2,-,TRBJ1-5,-,CASSQTGGGNQPQHF,TGTGCCAGCAGCCAAACGGGAGGGGGCAATCAGCCCCAGCATTTT
TRBV10-2,-,TRBJ2-7,few,CASTGVGEQYF,TGCGCCAGCACAGGGGTGGGGGAGCAGTACTTC
TRBV19,TRBD1,TRBJ2-7,-,CASSLTGEAYEQYF,TGTGCCAGTAGCTTGACAGGGGAAGCCTACGAGCAGTACTTC
TRBV18,TRBD1,TRBJ2-7,-,CASSPKDRGSYEQYF,TGTGCCAGCTCACCAAAGGACAGGGGAAGCTACGAGCAGTACTTC
TRBV5-4,-,TRBJ1-2,-,CASSPQSNYGYTF,TGTGCCAGCAGTCCACAGAGTAACTATGGCTACACCTTC
TRBV6-5,-,TRBJ1-6,-,CASRSGGAPLHF,TGTGCCAGCAGATCCGGGGGGGCACCCCTCCACTTT
TRBV4-1,TRBD2,TRBJ2-5,-,CASSQGAGLAGETQYF,TGCGCCAGCAGCCAAGGGGCCGGGCTAGCGGGAGAGACCCAGTACTTC
TRBV10-3,-,TRBJ1-6,once,CAISETGLTLSSYNSPLHF,TGTGCCATCAGTGAGACAGGGCTTACCCTGAGCTCCTATAATTCACCCCTCCACTTT